Shown below are 22 T cell receptor beta chains from a single sample sequenced in a study of OX40 agonist ivuxolimab in advanced cancers. The method was immunoSEQ multiplex PCR; TCRdb's version includes in-frame clones alone and lacks a portion of them. The table lists 43,000 or so clones, about 90% of them singletons, with 35% in the top ten. The sequencing here drew on CD4+ or CD8+ T cells sorted from blood, taken in a trial of the OX40 agonist ivuxolimab. The receptors come from an adult with an advanced solid tumor such as melanoma, head and neck, liver or kidney cancer.

The chain recombines TRBV9 with TRBJ2-1; 8 bases agree with TRBD2. The CDR3 runs 15 residues. Per the germline V gene, CDR1 is SGDLS and CDR2 is YYNGEE. The junction had 3 bases not matched to a gene; V was cut back by 0 bases and J by 4 bases. The CDR3 loop reads CASSVVLADYNEQFF. The DNA for the CDR3 is TGTGCCAGCAGCGTAGTACTAGCGGATTACAATGAGCAGTTCTTC.

The CDR3 region has the DNA TGTGCCAGCAGTTCGAGACTAGCGGCGCAAGAGACCCAGTACTTC. Translating gives CASSSRLAAQETQYF. J is TRBJ2-5 and V is TRBV28; 9 bases map to TRBD2. The CDR3 contains 15 residues. J gave up 2 bases and V 4 bases, and 5 bases lay outside the gene matches. The germline CDR1 and CDR2 sequences are MDHEN and SYDVKM.

The V call is TRBV5-4, the J call TRBJ2-1; 13 bases fit TRBD2. CDR1 is SGHNT, CDR2 YYREEE, per germline (reference sequence). The CDR3 totals 16 residues. V lost 2 bases, J lost 9 bases, and 8 bases stayed unmatched. This CDR3 reads CASSFDEGLAGAEQFF. The CDR3 nucleotides are TGTGCCAGCAGCTTCGACGAAGGACTAGCGGGAGCTGAGCAGTTCTTC.

The V and J genes are TRBV6-5 and TRBJ1-1; D not resolved. Trimming took off 4 bases at V and 0 bases at J, with 12 bases between the two ends. The CDR3 consists of 15 residues. The V gene's germline CDR1 is MNHEY and CDR2 SVGAGI. The CDR3: CASSSWQFMNTEAFF. CDR3 nucleotide sequence: TGTGCCAGCAGTTCGTGGCAGTTCATGAACACTGAAGCTTTCTTT.

This clone was observed a handful of times. The J gene is TRBJ2-2, the V gene TRBV6-5; 7 bases match TRBD1. Germline values: CDR1 MNHEY, CDR2 SVGAGI. The CDR3 contains 13 residues. Trimming at V came to 6 bases and at J to 5 bases, leaving 3 bases not matched to a gene. CDR3 residues: CASSYRGTGELFF. The DNA for the CDR3 is TGTGCCAGCAGCTACAGGGGAACCGGGGAGCTGTTTTTT.

J is TRBJ2-3 and V is TRBV5-4; D ambiguous. V lost 4 bases, J lost 6 bases, and 12 bases lay in between. The CDR3 has 13 residues. The germline gives CDR1 SGHNT, CDR2 YYREEE (reference sequence). This CDR3 is CASSQELADTQYF. CDR3 nucleotides: TGTGCCAGCAGCCAAGAGCTCGCCGATACGCAGTATTTT.

In its sample, this clone was seen a few times. J is TRBJ1-1 and V is TRBV29-1; the match to TRBD1 covers 7 bases. Germline V gives CDR1 SQVTM, CDR2 ANQGSEA. V shed 3 bases, J shed 5 bases, and the junction held 6 bases outside the gene matches. The CDR3 has 13 residues. CDR3 region: CSVEGQPNTEAFF. Here the CDR3 DNA reads TGCAGCGTTGAGGGACAGCCTAATACTGAAGCTTTCTTT.

V gene TRBV19 combines with J gene TRBJ2-1; no reliable D call. From germline, CDR1 is LNHDA and CDR2 SQIVND (reference sequence). V gave up 3 bases and J gave up 0 bases, with 12 bases separating them. This CDR3 comprises 16 residues. CDR3: CASSIGGHVSYNEQFF. CDR3 DNA: TGTGCCAGTAGTATCGGCGGCCACGTCTCCTACAATGAGCAGTTCTTC.

V is TRBV18 and J is TRBJ2-1; D not certain. There are 15 residues in the CDR3. V was clipped by 2 bases and J by 7 bases, with 15 bases between them. Germline V lookup: CDR1 KGHSH, CDR2 LQKENI. In DNA, the CDR3 is TGTGCCAGCTCACCAGTGATGGCGGAGCAAAATGAGCAGTTCTTC. Encoded protein: CASSPVMAEQNEQFF.

The chain joins TRBV2 to TRBJ1-1, with D possibly being TRBD1 (5 bases). V gave up 6 bases and J gave up 1 base, with 9 bases separating them. From germline, CDR1 is SNHLY and CDR2 FYNNEI. The CDR3 length is 13 residues. The CDR3 is CASRQDTNTEAFF. The CDR3 nucleotides read TGTGCCAGCAGGCAGGACACGAACACTGAAGCTTTCTTT.

V is TRBV5-1 and J is TRBJ2-7; D might be TRBD2 (5 bases). This CDR3 spans 17 amino acids. Germline loops: CDR1 SGHRS, CDR2 YFSETQ. The V end was cut by 0 bases, the J end by 0 bases, with 16 bases between. The CDR3 region is CASSLGSPAESSYEQYF. CDR3 in DNA: TGCGCCAGCAGCTTGGGGTCCCCAGCGGAAAGCTCCTACGAGCAGTACTTC. Supplemented by reference TRBV5-1 and TRBJ2-7, the full variable domain reads KAGVTQTPRYLIKTRGQQVTLSCSPISGHRSVSWYQQTPGQGLQFLFEYFSETQRNKGNFPGRFSGRQFSNSRSEMNVSTLELGDSALYLCASSLGSPAESSYEQYFGPGTRLTVT.

The chain joins TRBV5-1 to TRBJ2-5; 14 nucleotides agree with TRBD2. Germline V gene data show CDR1 as SGHRS and CDR2 as YFSETQ. This CDR3 has 15 residues. Trimming took 3 bases from V and 6 from J; bases not matched to a gene: 4. Here the CDR3 DNA reads TGCGCCAGCAGCTCGACTAGCGGGGGGGCCCAGACCCAGTACTTC. It encodes CASSSTSGGAQTQYF.

The chain has TRBV15 and TRBJ2-3; D is perhaps TRBD2 (6 bases). Germline V gives CDR1 LNHNV, CDR2 YYDKDF (reference sequence). The CDR3 runs 15 residues. The ends were cut back, 4 bases at V and 6 bases at J, with 17 bases in the middle. CDR3 sequence reads: CATSNGRTTTDTQYF. The CDR3 bases are TGTGCCACCAGCAACGGGAGAACCACAACGGATACGCAGTATTTT.

This rearrangement joins TRBV6-5 to TRBJ1-2; unclear D gene. Trimming cost V 6 bases and J 6 bases, with 5 bases left between them. From germline, CDR1 is MNHEY and CDR2 SVGAGI. The CDR3 length is 10 residues. CDR3 residues: CASSRDGYTF. The CDR3 DNA is TGTGCCAGCAGCCGGGATGGCTACACCTTC.

The table lists this clone with a few counts. The chain uses TRBV4-2 and TRBJ2-5, with D tentatively TRBD2 (5 bases). CDR1 LGHNA and CDR2 YNFKEQ come from the germline V gene. The V and J ends lost 0 bases and 7 bases respectively, with 12 bases between them. CDR3 length: 14 amino acids. The CDR3 DNA reads as TGTGCCAGCAGCCAAGAGGCAGACTACGTGACCCAGTACTTC. This encodes CASSQEADYVTQYF.

This clone was counted once. This chain links TRBV30 with TRBJ1-1; 7 nucleotides match TRBD1. This CDR3 has 14 residues. CDR1 and CDR2 (germline): GTSNPN, SVGIG (reference sequence). V lost 2 bases to trimming and J lost 8 bases; unmatched junction nucleotides: 11. CDR3 in DNA: TGTGCCTGGAGTCACCCCCCGGGACAGCCGGAAGCTTTCTTT. This codes for CAWSHPPGQPEAFF.

The rearrangement links TRBV27 to TRBJ2-5, with D hard to call. Trimming shortened V by 2 bases and J by 2 bases, and 6 bases separated the two germline ends. Per the germline V gene, CDR1 is MNHEY and CDR2 is SMNVEV (reference sequence). CDR3 size: 13 residues. The DNA of the CDR3 is TGTGCCAGCAGTTTAGTGTATCAAGAGACCCAGTACTTC. This encodes CASSLVYQETQYF.

The chain employs TRBV7-8 and TRBJ2-3; a weak D match, TRBD2 (5 bases). Trimming left V 0 bases short and J 5 bases short, with 12 bases between. The CDR3 is 15 residues long. Per the germline V gene, CDR1 is SGHVS and CDR2 is FQNEAQ. The CDR3 protein is CASSLAPGVGDTQYF. The DNA of the CDR3 is TGTGCCAGCAGCTTAGCGCCCGGGGTAGGAGATACGCAGTATTTT.

This clone has a single count. The chain joins TRBV30 to TRBJ2-7; the match to TRBD2 covers 9 bases. With V trimmed by 3 bases and J by 5 bases, 5 bases remained unmatched. The CDR3 length is 13 residues. Germline V gives CDR1 GTSNPN, CDR2 SVGIG (reference sequence). CDR3 amino acids: CAWRAGGFNEQYF. The DNA for the CDR3 is TGTGCCTGGAGAGCGGGGGGCTTCAACGAGCAGTACTTC.

This chain links TRBV4-1 with TRBJ1-1; TRBD1 matches 7 bases. Per germline, CDR1 MGHRA and CDR2 YSYEKL. The CDR3 runs 17 residues. V gave up 1 base and J gave up 5 bases; unmatched junction bases: 13. The CDR3 reads CASSQAGTAGPKTEAFF. The CDR3 nucleotides read TGCGCCAGCAGCCAAGCAGGGACAGCTGGACCTAAGACTGAAGCTTTCTTT.

The chain uses TRBV5-1 and TRBJ2-1; 8 bases fit TRBD2. This CDR3 is 12 amino acids long. V dropped 7 bases and J dropped 5; count of bases not matched to a gene: 2. Germline V gives CDR1 SGHRS, CDR2 YFSETQ. CDR3 nucleotide sequence: TGCGCCAGCGGACTAGCCCACAATGAGCAGTTCTTC. Its protein product is CASGLAHNEQFF.

This clone is classed as medium-sized. Because the CDR3's place on the DNA is in doubt, the DNA is left out and the CDR3 is given as listed by TCRdb. The chain carries TRBV21-1 and TRBJ2-1; the D segment call TRBD2 is taken from the table without a DNA check. TRBV21-1 is a listed pseudogene. Counting both end residues, the CDR3 totals 15 amino acids. The CDR3 spells CASSLWGSGSDEQFF.